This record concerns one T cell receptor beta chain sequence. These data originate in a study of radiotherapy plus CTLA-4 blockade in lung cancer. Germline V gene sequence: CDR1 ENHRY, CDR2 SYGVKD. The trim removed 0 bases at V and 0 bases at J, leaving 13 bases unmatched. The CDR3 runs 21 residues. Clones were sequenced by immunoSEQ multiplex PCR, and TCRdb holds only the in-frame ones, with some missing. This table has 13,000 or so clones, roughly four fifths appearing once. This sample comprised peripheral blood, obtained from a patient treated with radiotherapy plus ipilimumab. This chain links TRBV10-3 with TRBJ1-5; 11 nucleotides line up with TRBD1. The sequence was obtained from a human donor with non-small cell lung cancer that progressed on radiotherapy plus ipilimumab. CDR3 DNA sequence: TGTGCCATCAGTGAGTCGCAACTGGACAGGGGGCCATGGGCTAGCAATCAGCCCCAGCATTTT. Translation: CAISESQLDRGPWASNQPQHF.